This entry lists 31 T cell receptor beta chains sequenced from one sample in a study of blood T cell repertoires in COVID-19. Sequencing was performed with immunoSEQ multiplex PCR; in TCRdb, only in-frame clones are kept and a portion is missing. The top ten clones hold 2.5% to 3% of a sample with about 190,000 clones, around 80% of them seen once. The sample comprised peripheral blood. The receptors derive from a woman older than 75 with active or convalescent COVID-19.

V and J are TRBV7-8 and TRBJ2-1; possible D gene TRBD1, 5 bases. V was clipped by 1 base and J by 0 bases, with 13 bases between them. In germline, CDR1 is SGHVS, CDR2 FQNEAQ. CDR3 length: 17 residues. In DNA, the CDR3 is TGTGCCAGCAGCTTAGGGGCAGGGCTAAGCTCCTACAATGAGCAGTTCTTC. Protein sequence: CASSLGAGLSSYNEQFF.

The gene calls are TRBV9 and TRBJ2-1, with 9 bases identical to TRBD2. Looked up from germline, CDR1 is SGDLS and CDR2 is YYNGEE. The V and J ends lost 5 bases and 1 base, in that order; junction bases with no gene match: 4. The CDR3 contains 15 residues. CDR3 amino acids: CASRDSGGSYNEQFF. CDR3 bases: TGTGCCAGCAGGGATAGCGGGGGTTCCTACAATGAGCAGTTCTTC.

This clone has at least ten counts. V is TRBV19 and J is TRBJ2-7; the D gene is possibly TRBD2 (6 bases). V lost 4 bases to trimming and J lost 2 bases, with 15 bases between them. CDR1 and CDR2 from the germline V gene are LNHDA and SQIVND (reference sequence). The CDR3 covers 15 residues. CDR3 nucleotides: TGTGCCAGTAGTAGTCAAGGAGGGCGCACCTACGAGCAGTACTTC. Amino acid sequence: CASSSQGGRTYEQYF.

The CDR3 here is CASSQNRGHEQFF. CDR3 nucleotides: TGTGCCAGCAGCCAAAACAGGGGACACGAGCAGTTCTTC. J is TRBJ2-1 and V is TRBV3-1 (or the pseudogene TRBV3-2); 7 bases match TRBD1. Germline CDR1 is LGHDT and CDR2 is YNNKEL (reference sequence). The CDR3 runs 13 residues. With V trimmed by 2 bases and J by 10 bases, 5 bases remained unmatched.

The V gene is TRBV7-9, the J gene TRBJ1-1; the D gene is possibly TRBD1 (5 bases). Germline-derived CDR1 and CDR2 are SEHNR and FQNEAQ (reference sequence). Trimming removed 6 bases from V and 0 bases from J, with 14 bases in between. There are 15 residues in the CDR3. The CDR3 region has the DNA TGTGCCAGCAGTGGCCCGTCGACAGTGAACACTGAAGCTTTCTTT. It codes for CASSGPSTVNTEAFF.

This clone has a handful of counts. The chain employs TRBV19 and TRBJ1-1; perhaps TRBD1 as D (5 bases). The ends were cut back, 6 bases at V and 6 bases at J, with 26 bases in the middle. Looked up from germline, CDR1 is LNHDA and CDR2 is SQIVND (reference sequence). This CDR3 is built from 17 residues. The CDR3 here is CASRSWARGEVPPEAFF. As DNA, the CDR3 is TGTGCCAGTAGATCGTGGGCGCGGGGCGAAGTCCCCCCTGAAGCTTTCTTT.

This chain joins TRBV6-6 and TRBJ1-2; 9 bases are shared with TRBD1. J was trimmed by 6 bases and V by 3 bases; bases with no gene match: 8. Germline V gene data show CDR1 as MNHNY and CDR2 as SVGAGI (reference sequence). There are 15 residues in the CDR3. The CDR3 nucleotides are TGTGCCAGCAGTTATCCACAGGGGGCGGGGGATGGCTACACCTTC. Amino acid sequence: CASSYPQGAGDGYTF.

The rearrangement links TRBV4-2 to TRBJ2-5; 7 nucleotides align to TRBD2. After removal of 4 bases from V and 4 bases from J, the junction contained 15 bases not matched to a gene. Germline V lookup: CDR1 LGHNA, CDR2 YNFKEQ. CDR3 length: 17 residues. The CDR3 DNA reads as TGTGCCAGCAGCCCAACCATAGTAGCGGGTCGTGGAGAGACCCAGTACTTC. As protein: CASSPTIVAGRGETQYF.

This chain uses TRBV7-3 with TRBJ2-7; a possible D gene is TRBD1 (7 bases). V was pared by 5 bases and J by 1 base, with 15 bases between. Per germline, CDR1 SGHTA and CDR2 FQGTGA. The CDR3 is 15 amino acids. The CDR3 DNA reads TGTGCCAGCAGCCCAGACAGGGACTCTTCCTACGAGCAGTACTTC. It translates to CASSPDRDSSYEQYF.

With respect to this clone: Other DNA sequences in the same sample also yield this CDR3. V and J are TRBV18 and TRBJ1-5, with 7 bases fitting TRBD1. CDR3 size: 13 residues. V lost 3 bases and J lost 5; bases outside the gene matches: 1. Germline loops: CDR1 KGHSH, CDR2 LQKENI. CDR3: CASSPQGDQPQHF. CDR3 DNA sequence: TGTGCCAGCTCACCTCAGGGGGATCAGCCCCAGCATTTT. Full variable domain (missing parts from reference TRBV18 and TRBJ1-5): NAGVMQNPRHLVRRRGQEARLRCSPMKGHSHVYWYRQLPEEGLKFMVYLQKENIIDESGMPKERFSAEFPKEGPSILRIQQVVRGDSAAYFCASSPQGDQPQHFGDGTRLSIL.

This chain connects TRBV28 to TRBJ1-4, with a weak D call TRBD1 (5 bases). V gave up 10 bases and J gave up 5 bases, with 14 bases separating them. Germline V gene sequence: CDR1 MDHEN, CDR2 SYDVKM. This CDR3 contains 13 residues. Here the CDR3 reads CATLNRFNEKLFF. Here the CDR3 DNA reads TGTGCCACGTTAAACAGGTTCAATGAAAAACTGTTTTTT.

The V gene is TRBV27, the J gene TRBJ2-3; 13 bases are a match to TRBD2. Germline loops: CDR1 MNHEY, CDR2 SMNVEV (reference sequence). This CDR3 is built from 19 residues. J gave up 3 bases and V 5 bases, and 14 bases lay outside the gene matches. The DNA of the CDR3 is TGTGCCAGCAGTCGGATCGGACTAGCGGGGGCCCCGGGGACAGATACGCAGTATTTT. Its protein is CASSRIGLAGAPGTDTQYF.

The V gene is TRBV19, the J gene TRBJ1-1; TRBD1 is a possible D gene (5 bases). Germline V gene lookup returns CDR1 LNHDA and CDR2 SQIVND (reference sequence). The CDR3 has 15 residues. The V and J ends lost 7 bases and 0 bases respectively, with 15 bases between them. Here the CDR3 reads CASIRWWGMNTEAFF. The CDR3 DNA follows: TGTGCCAGTATCCGTTGGTGGGGCATGAACACTGAAGCTTTCTTT.

V and J are TRBV18 and TRBJ2-3, with 8 bases fitting TRBD1. Trimming removed 3 bases from V and 0 bases from J; junction bases left unmatched: 2. This CDR3 has 15 amino acids. Per germline, CDR1 KGHSH and CDR2 LQKENI. The CDR3 DNA is TGTGCCAGCTCACCGTGGACAGGGAGCACAGATACGCAGTATTTT. The encoded protein is CASSPWTGSTDTQYF. Complete variable domain (other parts from reference TRBV18 and TRBJ2-3): NAGVMQNPRHLVRRRGQEARLRCSPMKGHSHVYWYRQLPEEGLKFMVYLQKENIIDESGMPKERFSAEFPKEGPSILRIQQVVRGDSAAYFCASSPWTGSTDTQYFGPGTRLTVL.

The DNA for the CDR3 is TGCGCCAGCAGCCAGGCCGGGACACGGAGCACAGATACGCAGTATTTT. Its translation: CASSQAGTRSTDTQYF. This chain links TRBV4-3 with TRBJ2-3, with a tentative D call TRBD1 (6 bases). Trimming left V 3 bases short and J 0 bases short, with 13 bases between. CDR1 and CDR2 (germline): LGHNA, YSLEER. The CDR3 loop spans 16 amino acids.

J is TRBJ2-7 and V is TRBV4-1; D ambiguous. V lost 2 bases and J lost 1, with 6 bases in between. The CDR3 is made up of 13 amino acids. Germline CDR1 is MGHRA and CDR2 is YSYEKL. The CDR3 spells CASSQRQSYEQYF. The DNA for the CDR3 is TGCGCCAGCAGCCAACGCCAGTCCTACGAGCAGTACTTC.

CDR3 residues: CASSARGTQYF. CDR3 coding DNA: TGTGCCAGTAGTGCCAGAGGGACCCAGTACTTC. The chain is built from TRBV19 and TRBJ2-5; D uncertain. V lost 5 bases and J 7 bases, leaving 8 bases between the germline ends. The CDR3 has 11 residues. Per the germline V gene, CDR1 is LNHDA and CDR2 is SQIVND (reference sequence).

The genes are TRBV7-9 and TRBJ1-1; maybe TRBD1 (6 bases). Trimming pared 2 bases from V and 8 bases from J, leaving 6 bases between. This CDR3 region has 11 residues. Germline-derived CDR1 and CDR2 are SEHNR and FQNEAQ (reference sequence). CDR3 nucleotide sequence: TGTGCCAGCAGCTTAACAGGGGAAGCTTTCTTT. Protein sequence: CASSLTGEAFF.

V usage is TRBV6-5 and J usage is TRBJ2-1, with D unclear. The CDR3 spans 13 residues. CDR1 is MNHEY and CDR2 is SVGAGI in the germline V gene. The ends were cut back, 8 bases at V and 4 bases at J, with 12 bases in the middle. The CDR3 DNA reads as TGTGCCAGCCGACCGATACTATACAATGAGCAGTTCTTC. Translating gives CASRPILYNEQFF.

V usage is TRBV5-1 and J usage is TRBJ1-2; 9 bases are shared with TRBD1. The CDR3 consists of 16 residues. V trimming: 2 bases; J trimming: 3 bases; junction bases outside the gene matches: 8. Germline V gene data show CDR1 as SGHRS and CDR2 as YFSETQ. CDR3 DNA: TGCGCCAGCAGCTTAGGACAGGGGAATAGAGACTATGGCTACACCTTC. Its protein product is CASSLGQGNRDYGYTF. Looking up the rest from reference TRBV5-1 and TRBJ1-2 gives the full variable domain: KAGVTQTPRYLIKTRGQQVTLSCSPISGHRSVSWYQQTPGQGLQFLFEYFSETQRNKGNFPGRFSGRQFSNSRSEMNVSTLELGDSALYLCASSLGQGNRDYGYTFGSGTRLTVV.

This clone occurred a few times. The J gene is TRBJ1-2, the V gene TRBV27; 9 bases agree with TRBD1. CDR1 and CDR2 from the germline V gene are MNHEY and SMNVEV (reference sequence). V lost 5 bases, J lost 6 bases, and 4 bases stayed unmatched. This CDR3 contains 13 residues. The CDR3 bases are TGTGCCAGCAGTAAACAGGGGGCGGATGGCTACACCTTC. It encodes CASSKQGADGYTF.

The rearrangement uses TRBV27 and TRBJ1-2, with TRBD1 as a possible D gene (6 bases). Germline lookup yields CDR1 MNHEY and CDR2 SMNVEV (reference sequence). The CDR3 covers 15 residues. Trimming took 6 bases from V and 6 from J, leaving 20 bases between them. CDR3 sequence reads: CASRGGGQGSNGYTF. The CDR3 region has the DNA TGTGCCAGCAGAGGGGGGGGGCAGGGAAGCAATGGCTACACCTTC.

The CDR3 here is CATRKEAVRGYTF. The CDR3 DNA is TGTGCCACCAGGAAGGAAGCGGTCCGTGGCTACACCTTC. The gene calls are TRBV15 and TRBJ1-2; no clear D. The CDR3 has 13 residues. The germline V and J ends were trimmed by 6 bases and 7 bases, with 15 bases remaining between them. Germline lookup yields CDR1 LNHNV and CDR2 YYDKDF (reference sequence).

V is TRBV28 and J is TRBJ1-5; D is unresolved. The germline CDR1 and CDR2 sequences are MDHEN and SYDVKM. V lost 6 bases and J 9 bases, leaving 9 bases between the germline ends. The CDR3 extends over 11 amino acids. The CDR3 region is CASSRTRPQHF. DNA for the CDR3: TGTGCCAGCAGCCGAACAAGGCCCCAGCATTTT.

J is TRBJ2-1 and V is TRBV28, with TRBD1 matching over 8 bases. The germline CDR1 and CDR2 sequences are MDHEN and SYDVKM. This CDR3 spans 15 amino acids. The V gene end was trimmed by 4 bases and the J gene end by 6 bases; junction bases not matched to a gene: 8. CDR3 in amino acids: CASSSRQGPGNEQFF. Here the CDR3 DNA reads TGTGCCAGCAGTTCTAGACAGGGGCCCGGCAATGAGCAGTTCTTC.

The rearrangement uses TRBV5-4 and TRBJ1-2; perhaps TRBD1 as D (5 bases). Trimming left V 0 bases short and J 3 bases short, with 9 bases between. The CDR3 is 14 residues long. Germline CDR1 and CDR2: SGHNT and YYREEE (reference sequence). CDR3 loop: CASSLDLGDYGYTF. CDR3 nucleotides: TGTGCCAGCAGCTTGGATTTAGGGGACTATGGCTACACCTTC. The full variable domain, completed using reference TRBV5-4 and TRBJ1-2, is ETGVTQSPTHLIKTRGQQVTLRCSSQSGHNTVSWYQQALGQGPQFIFQYYREEENGRGNFPPRFSGLQFPNYSSELNVNALELDDSALYLCASSLDLGDYGYTFGSGTRLTVV.

The chain employs TRBV27 and TRBJ2-2; 8 bases agree with TRBD2. J gave up 5 bases and V 5 bases, and 16 bases lay outside the gene matches. The germline V gene encodes CDR1 MNHEY and CDR2 SMNVEV (reference sequence). The CDR3 is made up of 18 amino acids. The CDR3 region has the DNA TGTGCCAGCAGTAACGTCCGGGGGCCGGGGGGGCGTACCGGGGAGCTGTTTTTT. Encoded protein: CASSNVRGPGGRTGELFF.

CDR3 sequence: CASSPVPDTQYF. The CDR3 DNA reads TGTGCCAGCAGCCCCGTCCCAGATACGCAGTATTTT. This rearrangement joins TRBV7-9 to TRBJ2-3; D is undetermined. This CDR3 is 12 amino acids long. The V gene lost 5 bases and the J gene lost 4 bases, with 7 bases spanning the gap. From germline, CDR1 is SEHNR and CDR2 FQNEAQ (reference sequence). Looking up the rest from reference TRBV7-9 and TRBJ2-3 gives the full variable domain: DTGVSQNPRHKITKRGQNVTFRCDPISEHNRLYWYRQTLGQGPEFLTYFQNEAQLEKSRLLSDRFSAERPKGSFSTLEIQRTEQGDSAMYLCASSPVPDTQYFGPGTRLTVL.

The V call is TRBV6-2 or TRBV6-3, the J call TRBJ2-4; D call uncertain. The CDR3 covers 16 residues. The V end lost 5 bases, the J end lost 0 bases, and 14 bases lay between the germline ends. CDR1 is MNHEY and CDR2 is SVGEGT in the germline V gene. This chain's CDR3 is CASSTRKALAKNIQYF. CDR3 nucleotides: TGTGCCAGCAGTACGAGGAAAGCTTTAGCCAAAAACATTCAGTACTTC.

The chain links TRBV5-4 to TRBJ2-4, with TRBD1 matching 10 bases. V was clipped by 0 bases and J by 12 bases; unmatched bases: 12. Germline V gene data show CDR1 as SGHNT and CDR2 as YYREEE (reference sequence). The CDR3 sequence is 16 residues long. The CDR3 bases are TGTGCCAGCAGCTTGGTCCCGGGACAGGGGAACCCTTCTCAGTACTTC. Translation gives CASSLVPGQGNPSQYF.

V is TRBV30 and J is TRBJ1-2; TRBD1 might be the D (5 bases). V was cut by 5 bases and J by 4 bases, with 17 bases left in between. The CDR3 has 14 amino acids. Germline lookup yields CDR1 GTSNPN and CDR2 SVGIG (reference sequence). Here the CDR3 reads CAWESDTPRYGYTF. As DNA, the CDR3 is TGTGCCTGGGAGTCGGACACCCCCCGCTATGGCTACACCTTC.